Below, 24 T cell receptor beta chains from the same sample are listed, as sequenced in a study of blood T cells in healthy people across ages. It was with a sample-barcoded 5' primer and a J-beta primer mix that a second PCR of roughly 7 to 12 cycles was run. TCRdb re-called the 5' RACE reads with MiXCR, one entry per CDR3 protein. This sample has 1.2 million to 1.5 million distinct CDR3 sequences, with 55% to 75% found just once. Specimen: blood. The receptors come from a young man in good health.

The chain joins TRBV29-1 to TRBJ2-1, with 8 nucleotides matching TRBD2. Trimming took 4 bases from V and 6 from J; bases not matched to a gene: 5. This CDR3 region has 13 residues. Per germline, CDR1 SQVTM and CDR2 ANQGSEA. CDR3: CSVVGTSSNEQFF. As DNA, the CDR3 is TGCAGCGTTGTAGGGACTAGTTCCAATGAGCAGTTCTTC.

This clonotype was seen a handful of times. Here the CDR3 reads CASSYGQADYGYTF. DNA for the CDR3: TGTGCCAGCAGCTACGGACAGGCTGACTATGGCTACACCTTC. V and J are TRBV27 and TRBJ1-2, with TRBD1 matching over 7 bases. In germline, CDR1 is MNHEY, CDR2 SMNVEV (reference sequence). V was clipped by 6 bases and J by 3 bases; unmatched bases: 7. The CDR3 has 14 residues.

The rearrangement joins TRBV20-1 to TRBJ2-7; D gene uncertain. The CDR3 covers 13 residues. CDR1 and CDR2 from the germline V gene are DFQATT and SNEGSKA (reference sequence). Deletions cut 0 bases from V and 3 bases from J, with 9 bases between. DNA for the CDR3: TGCAGTGCTAGAGATCAGGCGAACTACGAGCAGTACTTC. Encoded protein: CSARDQANYEQYF.

This chain connects TRBV7-6 to TRBJ1-1, with D perhaps TRBD1 (5 bases). V lost 5 bases and J 6 bases, leaving 19 bases between the germline ends. Per germline, CDR1 SGHVS and CDR2 FNYEAQ. This CDR3 region has 15 residues. DNA for the CDR3: TGTGCCAGCAGCCCAGGCCCCGGGGCACCACCTGAAGCTTTCTTT. Translating gives CASSPGPGAPPEAFF.

In this sample, this clonotype turned up once. J is TRBJ2-7 and V is TRBV4-1; D unresolved. Trimming shortened V by 1 base and J by 2 bases, and 15 bases separated the two germline ends. CDR3 length: 16 residues. From germline, CDR1 is MGHRA and CDR2 YSYEKL. The chain's CDR3 is CASSQGSGLRTYEQYF. The CDR3 DNA reads TGCGCCAGCAGCCAAGGATCGGGTCTCAGGACCTACGAGCAGTACTTC.

This chain connects TRBV29-1 to TRBJ2-7; D remains ambiguous. The germline V gene has CDR1 SQVTM and CDR2 ANQGSEA. This CDR3 contains 15 residues. V lost 1 base to trimming and J lost 2 bases, with 15 bases between them. CDR3 sequence: CSVEAPFERTYEQYF. CDR3 sequence (DNA): TGCAGCGTTGAAGCTCCCTTTGAAAGGACCTACGAGCAGTACTTC.

This clonotype appeared once. This chain connects TRBV6-2 or TRBV6-3 to TRBJ2-7; D not resolved. V dropped 9 bases and J dropped 3 bases, with 18 bases sitting between them. CDR3 length equals 14 residues. Germline CDR1 MNHEY, CDR2 SVGEGT. CDR3 sequence (DNA): TGTGCCAGTATGCGAGCTGCTAACAACTACGAGCAGTACTTC. As protein: CASMRAANNYEQYF.

The genes are TRBV4-1 and TRBJ2-3; either TRBD1 or TRBD2 may supply D (5 bases each). Germline lookup yields CDR1 MGHRA and CDR2 YSYEKL. V lost 7 bases and J 2 bases, leaving 22 bases between the germline ends. This CDR3 region has 17 residues. The CDR3 protein is CASTEFGGASPTDTQYF. The CDR3 region has the DNA TGCGCCAGCACGGAATTTGGGGGAGCGTCCCCCACAGATACGCAGTATTTT.

The chain uses TRBV20-1 and TRBJ2-4, with D uncertain. The J call is uncertain, as TRBJ2-7 better fits the DNA end. The CDR3 consists of 13 residues. Germline V lookup: CDR1 DFQATT, CDR2 SNEGSKA (reference sequence). This CDR3 is CSARLPSHYEQYF. CDR3 DNA: TGCAGTGCTCGTCTACCGTCGCACTACGAGCAGTACTTC.

A remark on this clonotype: A read error may produce the germline difference seen at one junction end. The rearrangement links TRBV20-1 to TRBJ2-1; 9 bases map to TRBD2. The germline V gene has CDR1 DFQATT and CDR2 SNEGSKA (reference sequence). This CDR3 contains 14 residues. In nucleotides, the CDR3 is TGCAGTGCCAATTCCGGGACTAGCACCAATGCGCAGTTCTTC. This encodes CSANSGTSTNAQFF.

The chain uses TRBV27 and TRBJ1-2; 7 bases line up with TRBD1. The CDR3 covers 17 residues. The V gene end was trimmed by 0 bases and the J gene end by 5 bases; junction bases not matched to a gene: 12. Germline values: CDR1 MNHEY, CDR2 SMNVEV (reference sequence). The CDR3 loop reads CASSLSRTTGISYGYTF. CDR3 coding DNA: TGTGCCAGCAGTTTATCGAGAACGACAGGGATCAGTTATGGCTACACCTTC.

The rearrangement uses TRBV9 and TRBJ2-1; 7 bases fit TRBD2. The trim removed 0 bases at V and 4 bases at J, leaving 10 bases unmatched. Germline V lookup: CDR1 SGDLS, CDR2 YYNGEE. The CDR3 has 17 residues. The CDR3 nucleotides read TGTGCCAGCAGCGTAGACCCTAGCGGTGGGCTATACAATGAGCAGTTCTTC. Amino acids: CASSVDPSGGLYNEQFF.

The rearrangement uses TRBV7-9 and TRBJ1-5; 7 positions agree with TRBD1. The germline gives CDR1 SEHNR, CDR2 FQNEAQ (reference sequence). V lost 5 bases to trimming and J lost 0 bases; unmatched junction nucleotides: 7. CDR3 length equals 16 residues. The CDR3 bases are TGTGCCAGCAGCCGGGACAGCGCTTATAGCAATCAGCCCCAGCATTTT. It translates to CASSRDSAYSNQPQHF.

CDR3 DNA sequence: TGTGCCAGCAGCGTACAGTGGGGCGGCACAGATACGCAGTATTTT. Its protein is CASSVQWGGTDTQYF. The rearrangement links TRBV9 to TRBJ2-3; D might be TRBD1 (5 bases). With 1 base removed from V and 1 base from J, the gap between germline ends came to 10 bases. The length of the CDR3 is 15 residues. Germline values: CDR1 SGDLS, CDR2 YYNGEE.

The chain carries TRBV4-1 and TRBJ1-1; D is possibly TRBD1 (6 bases). V gave up 3 bases and J gave up 2 bases, with 13 bases separating them. There are 15 residues in the CDR3. Germline CDR1 and CDR2: MGHRA and YSYEKL. The CDR3 loop is CASSQATGFNTEAFF. In DNA form, the CDR3 reads TGCGCCAGCAGCCAGGCAACAGGGTTTAACACTGAAGCTTTCTTT.

The rearrangement joins TRBV12-3 or TRBV12-4 to TRBJ2-7; tentatively, D is TRBD2 (5 bases). Between the trimmed V and J ends, which lost 7 bases and 2 bases, there was a span of 12 bases. The CDR3 is 13 amino acids. The CDR3 DNA sequence: TGTGCCAGCATCAGGAGCGGTACCTACGAGCAGTACTTC. Protein: CASIRSGTYEQYF.

This rearrangement joins TRBV7-8 to TRBJ2-1; TRBD2 matches 9 bases. Germline loops: CDR1 SGHVS, CDR2 FQNEAQ. CDR3 length: 13 residues. J lost 10 bases, V lost 2 bases, and 3 bases had no gene match. The CDR3 DNA is TGTGCCAGCAGCTTATGGAGCGGGGGGGAGCAGTTCTTC. It specifies CASSLWSGGEQFF.

This clonotype was recorded once. The chain employs TRBV4-2 and TRBJ2-1; 9 bases line up with TRBD1. The junction had 8 bases not matched to a gene; V was cut back by 0 bases and J by 8 bases. This CDR3 contains 16 residues. Germline loops: CDR1 LGHNA, CDR2 YNFKEQ. The CDR3 nucleotides read TGTGCCAGCAGCCAAGAAGAGGACAGGGGTTACGATGAGCAGTTCTTC. It translates to CASSQEEDRGYDEQFF.

The chain links TRBV14 to TRBJ2-5, with D perhaps matching TRBD2 (5 bases). The J call may be wrong; the DNA end is better matched by TRBJ2-7. Germline CDR1 is SGHDN and CDR2 is FVKESK. This CDR3 has 13 amino acids. CDR3: CASSQARAHEQYF. The CDR3 DNA sequence: TGTGCCAGCAGCCAAGCGAGGGCCCACGAGCAGTACTTC.

The J gene is TRBJ2-7, the V gene TRBV4-2, with D possibly being TRBD1 (6 bases). The CDR3 is 14 amino acids. The germline gives CDR1 LGHNA, CDR2 YNFKEQ. Trimming cost V 2 bases and J 4 bases, with 12 bases left between them. The CDR3 DNA reads TGTGCCAGCAGCCAACCCGAACAGGGTTACGAGCAGTACTTC. Protein: CASSQPEQGYEQYF.

The chain employs TRBV2 and TRBJ1-2, with D perhaps matching TRBD1 (5 bases). The ends were cut back, 10 bases at V and 8 bases at J, with 14 bases in the middle. The CDR3 covers 11 residues. CDR1 is SNHLY and CDR2 is FYNNEI in the germline V gene. In nucleotides, the CDR3 is TGTGCCACCGGGGGGGGTCGAGGCTACACCTTC. Its translation: CATGGGRGYTF.

The chain carries TRBV12-3 or TRBV12-4 and TRBJ2-3; a weak D match, TRBD1 (6 bases). The V and J ends lost 5 bases and 3 bases respectively, with 27 bases between them. There are 19 residues in the CDR3. CDR3 region: CASSRLKTGTGPGTDTQYF. Written as DNA, the CDR3 is TGTGCCAGCAGTCGACTAAAGACAGGAACGGGTCCCGGGACAGATACGCAGTATTTT.

The chain carries TRBV20-1 and TRBJ1-1; D is unclear. Trimming removed 0 bases from V and 4 bases from J, with 12 bases in between. The CDR3 spans 14 residues. Germline V gene lookup returns CDR1 DFQATT and CDR2 SNEGSKA (reference sequence). CDR3 amino acids: CSARDLTTGTEAFF. The CDR3 region has the DNA TGCAGTGCTAGAGACTTAACTACGGGCACTGAAGCTTTCTTT.

V and J are TRBV4-1 and TRBJ1-4; TRBD1 might be the D (5 bases). Trimming left V 4 bases short and J 6 bases short, with 12 bases between. Germline V CDR1 and CDR2: MGHRA, YSYEKL. This CDR3 is 14 amino acids long. CDR3 nucleotides: TGCGCCAGCAGCCCGACAGCAGATTATGAAAAACTGTTTTTT. Amino acids: CASSPTADYEKLFF.